This T cell receptor beta chain was recovered during a study of CD4 and CD8 cells across lung adenocarcinoma regions. The patients had localized lung adenocarcinoma, a non-small cell subtype. This clonotype was counted a few times. Using its own MiXCR run on the PCR reads, TCRdb lists one record per CDR3 protein. Here the sample spans around 10,000 distinct CDR3 sequences, approximately 50% being singletons. The trim removed 5 bases at V and 3 bases at J, leaving 1 base unmatched. The CDR3 is 15 residues long. Germline CDR1 reads MGHRA; CDR2 reads YSYEKL. The source is a male donor with lung adenocarcinoma. The CD4 and CD8 labels of this study may be unreliable. The specimen was CD8+ T cells from the margin of a lung tumor. This chain connects TRBV4-1 to TRBJ2-2; TRBD2 matches at 12 bases. CDR3 in DNA: TGCGCCAGCAGCTGGACTAGCGGGGACACCGGGGAGCTGTTTTTT. It is translated as CASSWTSGDTGELFF.